These 21 T cell receptor beta chains share one sample of origin, sequenced in a study of high-grade serous ovarian cancer treatment subgroups. TCRdb's table, derived via immunoSEQ multiplex PCR, lists solely in-frame clones and lacks some. The sample has 4,500 or so clones, roughly 80% seen once. The tumor samples were collected prior to definitive surgery or chemotherapy. Sequencing was performed on tumor tissue. The origin of the receptors is a human donor with high-grade serous ovarian cancer.

This clone was detected a few times. The chain is built from TRBV5-1 and TRBJ2-7; 12 bases agree with TRBD2. Per the germline V gene, CDR1 is SGHRS and CDR2 is YFSETQ. This CDR3 comprises 15 residues. The junction had 7 bases not matched to a gene; V was cut back by 4 bases and J by 5 bases. For the CDR3, the DNA is TGCGCCAGCAGCCCCGGTTCTAGCGGGAGGGACGAGCAGTACTTC. Encoded protein: CASSPGSSGRDEQYF.

The gene calls are TRBV15 and TRBJ1-4, with D possibly TRBD1 on 6 matching bases. Looked up from germline, CDR1 is LNHNV and CDR2 is YYDKDF (reference sequence). The CDR3 is 14 amino acids. V dropped 5 bases and J dropped 4 bases, with 11 bases sitting between them. DNA of the CDR3: TGTGCCACCAGCTACCGGGACAATAATGAAAAACTGTTTTTT. Translation gives CATSYRDNNEKLFF.

The chain's CDR3 is CASSYTPGQGFGYTF. The CDR3 nucleotides are TGTGCCAGCAGTTACACCCCGGGACAGGGGTTCGGCTACACCTTC. The chain combines TRBV6-5 with TRBJ1-2; 10 nucleotides align to TRBD1. Looked up from germline, CDR1 is MNHEY and CDR2 is SVGAGI. The CDR3 has 15 amino acids. Germline trimming cut 2 bases from V and 8 bases from J; bases unmatched to any gene: 8.

The chain is built from TRBV6-5 and TRBJ2-5; D uncertain. Germline V gene sequence: CDR1 MNHEY, CDR2 SVGAGI. Trimming removed 6 bases at V and 0 bases at J, with 14 bases between. The CDR3 runs 15 residues. The CDR3 coding sequence is TGTGCCAGCAGCCCAACATATGACGACCAAGAGACCCAGTACTTC. It specifies CASSPTYDDQETQYF.

The chain joins TRBV11-2 to TRBJ2-3, with D perhaps matching TRBD2 (6 bases). The CDR3 consists of 15 residues. Germline V gives CDR1 SGHAT, CDR2 FQNNGV. V was cut by 2 bases and J by 4 bases, with 13 bases left in between. CDR3 amino acids: CASSLNSGGADTQYF. The DNA of the CDR3 is TGTGCCAGCAGCTTAAATAGCGGAGGGGCAGATACGCAGTATTTT.

In its sample, this clone was seen once. The chain carries TRBV27 and TRBJ2-7; 9 bases line up with TRBD1. V shed 6 bases, J shed 1 base, and the junction held 4 bases outside the gene matches. The CDR3 sequence is 14 residues long. Germline CDR1 is MNHEY and CDR2 is SMNVEV (reference sequence). DNA of the CDR3: TGTGCCAGCAGGAAGACAGGGGGGTCCTACGAGCAGTACTTC. Its translation is CASRKTGGSYEQYF.

V and J are TRBV7-2 and TRBJ2-5, with unresolved D. The length of the CDR3 is 14 residues. Trimming left V 2 bases short and J 2 bases short, with 9 bases between. CDR1 SGHTA and CDR2 FQGNSA come from the germline V gene. This chain's CDR3 is CASSLRVGQETQYF. DNA of the CDR3: TGTGCCAGCAGCTTACGGGTCGGGCAAGAGACCCAGTACTTC.

The J gene is TRBJ1-3, the V gene TRBV19; D is unresolved. The CDR3 contains 14 residues. Germline CDR1 LNHDA, CDR2 SQIVND (reference sequence). The CDR3 DNA reads TGTGGAGTTGGGCTTGCGGGTTCGCGTGGGACCATATATTTT. Protein sequence: CGVGLAGSRGTIYF.

This clone was recorded once. The V call is TRBV11-1, the J call TRBJ2-5; 12 bases are a match to TRBD2. This CDR3 spans 16 amino acids. J was trimmed by 2 bases and V by 5 bases; bases with no gene match: 6. Germline V gene data show CDR1 as SGHAT and CDR2 as FQDESV (reference sequence). For the CDR3, the DNA is TGTGCCAGCAGCCTTTGGACTAGCGGGAATCAAGAGACCCAGTACTTC. Its protein is CASSLWTSGNQETQYF. Combining the CDR3 with reference TRBV11-1 and TRBJ2-5 gives the whole variable domain EAEVAQSPRYKITEKSQAVAFWCDPISGHATLYWYRQILGQGPELLVQFQDESVVDDSQLPKDRFSAERLKGVDSTLKIQPAELGDSAMYLCASSLWTSGNQETQYFGPGTRLLVL.

The chain couples TRBV7-9 to TRBJ2-5, with D possibly being TRBD2 (5 bases). Germline CDR1 SEHNR, CDR2 FQNEAQ (reference sequence). V lost 5 bases to trimming and J lost 5 bases, with 6 bases between them. The CDR3 spans 11 residues. Here the CDR3 DNA reads TGTGCCAGCAGCCGGGATGAGACCCAGTACTTC. Protein: CASSRDETQYF.

The chain recombines TRBV19 with TRBJ1-4; unclear D gene. V was cut by 5 bases and J by 8 bases, with 15 bases left in between. CDR3 length: 14 amino acids. In germline, CDR1 is LNHDA, CDR2 SQIVND (reference sequence). CDR3 protein: CASSSAGLGEKLFF. CDR3 in DNA: TGTGCCAGTAGTTCTGCAGGTTTAGGAGAAAAACTGTTTTTT.

V usage is TRBV27 and J usage is TRBJ2-1; the D is unclear. The V gene's germline CDR1 is MNHEY and CDR2 SMNVEV (reference sequence). The CDR3 is 11 residues long. Trimming took off 4 bases at V and 6 bases at J, with 4 bases between the two ends. This CDR3 is CASSSANEQFF. CDR3 nucleotides: TGTGCCAGCAGTTCGGCCAATGAGCAGTTCTTC.

This chain uses TRBV6-1 with TRBJ2-7, with D perhaps TRBD2 (5 bases). Trimming removed 2 bases at V and 1 base at J, with 15 bases between. Germline lookup yields CDR1 MNHNS and CDR2 SASEGT. The CDR3 loop spans 16 amino acids. The CDR3 sequence is CASSEPGLELSYEQYV. The CDR3 coding sequence is TGTGCCAGCAGTGAACCCGGACTCGAACTATCCTACGAGCAGTACGTC.

The J gene is TRBJ2-1, the V gene TRBV19; 13 bases line up with TRBD2. The CDR3 is 18 residues long. Germline-derived CDR1 and CDR2 are LNHDA and SQIVND (reference sequence). With 4 bases clipped from V and 4 bases from J, the junction kept 10 bases outside the gene matches. Here the CDR3 reads CASSTPSRTSGRYNEQFF. CDR3 DNA sequence: TGTGCCAGTAGTACCCCTAGCCGGACTAGCGGGAGATACAATGAGCAGTTCTTC. The variable domain in full, with the rest retrieved from reference TRBV19 and TRBJ2-1, is DGGITQSPKYLFRKEGQNVTLSCEQNLNHDAMYWYRQDPGQGLRLIYYSQIVNDFQKGDIAEGYSVSREKKESFPLTVTSAQKNPTAFYLCASSTPSRTSGRYNEQFFGPGTRLTVL.

The chain carries TRBV10-3 and TRBJ2-1; 10 positions match TRBD1. The CDR3 contains 15 residues. Trimming took 3 bases from V and 6 from J; bases not matched to a gene: 5. CDR1 and CDR2 (germline): ENHRY, SYGVKD. Here the CDR3 reads CAISDTRDRGNEQFF. CDR3 bases: TGTGCCATCAGTGATACCCGGGACAGGGGCAATGAGCAGTTCTTC.

V is TRBV4-1 and J is TRBJ2-1; no reliable D call. The CDR3 contains 13 residues. Germline V gives CDR1 MGHRA, CDR2 YSYEKL. Trimming shortened V by 6 bases and J by 7 bases, and 13 bases separated the two germline ends. The CDR3 DNA reads as TGCGCCAGCAGAAACAGTTGGGGTAATGAGCAGTTCTTC. The encoded protein is CASRNSWGNEQFF.

The chain has TRBV15 and TRBJ2-5; maybe TRBD1 (7 bases). CDR3 size: 16 residues. With 0 bases removed from V and 6 bases from J, the gap between germline ends came to 17 bases. From germline, CDR1 is LNHNV and CDR2 YYDKDF (reference sequence). The CDR3 sequence: CATSRDGPGGGKTQYF. CDR3 DNA: TGTGCCACCAGCAGAGATGGGCCAGGGGGAGGAAAGACCCAGTACTTC. The whole variable domain, remainder taken from reference TRBV15 and TRBJ2-5, is DAMVIQNPRYQVTQFGKPVTLSCSQTLNHNVMYWYQQKSSQAPKLLFHYYDKDFNNEADTPDNFQSRRPNTSFCFLDIRSPGLGDTAMYLCATSRDGPGGGKTQYFGPGTRLLVL.

V usage is TRBV28 and J usage is TRBJ2-1; 11 bases map to TRBD2. Germline V gene sequence: CDR1 MDHEN, CDR2 SYDVKM. This CDR3 has 16 amino acids. Trimming removed 6 bases from V and 4 bases from J; junction bases left unmatched: 8. The CDR3 loop reads CASRPGLAEGYNEQFF. CDR3 sequence (DNA): TGTGCCAGCAGACCGGGACTAGCGGAGGGATACAATGAGCAGTTCTTC.

The V gene is TRBV25-1, the J gene TRBJ2-1; 11 bases are shared with TRBD2. CDR3 size: 17 residues. With 1 base clipped from V and 5 bases from J, the junction kept 7 bases outside the gene matches. The germline gives CDR1 MGHDK, CDR2 SYGVNS. CDR3 sequence (DNA): TGTGCCAGCAGTGAATTAGGTCTAGCGGGAGGTGACAATGAGCAGTTCTTC. Translated: CASSELGLAGGDNEQFF.

This clone was detected a few times. The chain combines TRBV5-4 with TRBJ1-2, with TRBD1 matching over 8 bases. V was pared by 3 bases and J by 1 base, with 8 bases of the junction left unmatched. The length of the CDR3 is 16 residues. The germline V gene has CDR1 SGHNT and CDR2 YYREEE (reference sequence). In nucleotides, the CDR3 is TGTGCCAGCAGCTCGAACAGGGGGTTTTTTAACTATGGCTACACCTTC. Encoded protein: CASSSNRGFFNYGYTF.

J is TRBJ2-1 and V is TRBV4-3, with a possible D match to TRBD2 (5 bases). V gave up 4 bases and J gave up 5 bases, with 15 bases separating them. The CDR3 consists of 15 residues. Germline loops: CDR1 LGHNA, CDR2 YSLEER. CDR3: CASSPRRYGNNEQFF. The CDR3 nucleotides read TGCGCCAGCAGCCCGAGGCGGTACGGGAACAATGAGCAGTTCTTC.